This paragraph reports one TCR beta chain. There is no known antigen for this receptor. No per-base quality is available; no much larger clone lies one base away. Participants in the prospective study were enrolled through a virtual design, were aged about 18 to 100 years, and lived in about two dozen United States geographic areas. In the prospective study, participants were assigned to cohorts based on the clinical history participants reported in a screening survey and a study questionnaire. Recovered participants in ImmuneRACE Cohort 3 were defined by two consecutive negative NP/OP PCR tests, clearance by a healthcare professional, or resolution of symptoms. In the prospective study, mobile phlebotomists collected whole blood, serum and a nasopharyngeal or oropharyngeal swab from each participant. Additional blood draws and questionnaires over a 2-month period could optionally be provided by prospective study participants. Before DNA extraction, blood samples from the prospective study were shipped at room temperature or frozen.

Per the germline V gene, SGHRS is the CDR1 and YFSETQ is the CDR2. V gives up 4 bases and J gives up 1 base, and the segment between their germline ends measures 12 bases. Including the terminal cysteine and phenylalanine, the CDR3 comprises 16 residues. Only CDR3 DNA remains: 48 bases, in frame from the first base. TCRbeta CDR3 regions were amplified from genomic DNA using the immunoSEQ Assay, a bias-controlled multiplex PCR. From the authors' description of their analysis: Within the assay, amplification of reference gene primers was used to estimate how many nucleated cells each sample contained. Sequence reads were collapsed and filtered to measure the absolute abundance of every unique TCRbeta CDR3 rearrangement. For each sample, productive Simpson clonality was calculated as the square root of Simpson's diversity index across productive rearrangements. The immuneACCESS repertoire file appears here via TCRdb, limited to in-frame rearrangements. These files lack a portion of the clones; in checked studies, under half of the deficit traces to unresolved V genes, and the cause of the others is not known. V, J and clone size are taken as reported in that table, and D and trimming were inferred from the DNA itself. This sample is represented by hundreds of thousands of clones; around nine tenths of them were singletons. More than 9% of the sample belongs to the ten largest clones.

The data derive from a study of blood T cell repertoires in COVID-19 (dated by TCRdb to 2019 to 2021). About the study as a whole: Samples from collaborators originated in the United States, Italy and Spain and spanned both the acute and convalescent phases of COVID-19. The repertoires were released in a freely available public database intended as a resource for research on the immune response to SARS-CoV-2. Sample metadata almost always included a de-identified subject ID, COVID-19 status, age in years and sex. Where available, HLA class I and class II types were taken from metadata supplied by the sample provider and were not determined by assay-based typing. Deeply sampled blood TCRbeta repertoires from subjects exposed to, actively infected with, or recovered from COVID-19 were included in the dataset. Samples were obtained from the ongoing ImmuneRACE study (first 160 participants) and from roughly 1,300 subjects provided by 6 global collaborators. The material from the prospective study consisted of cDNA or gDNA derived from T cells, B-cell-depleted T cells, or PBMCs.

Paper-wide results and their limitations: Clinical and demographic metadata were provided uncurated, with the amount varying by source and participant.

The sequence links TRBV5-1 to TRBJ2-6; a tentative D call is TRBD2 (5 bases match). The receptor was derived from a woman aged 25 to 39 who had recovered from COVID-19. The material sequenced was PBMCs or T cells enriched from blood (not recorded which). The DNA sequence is TGCGCCAGCAGCGCGGAGGTAGGGTCTGGGGCCAACGTCCTGACTTTC. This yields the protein CASSAEVGSGANVLTF.